This T cell receptor beta chain was captured in a study of T cells in Graves' hyperthyroidism and ophthalmopathy. Study-level results: Most thyroid clonotypes that were expanded above 0.001 also turned up in blood.

Note on this clonotype: The target antigen is unknown.

Per germline, CDR1 KGHSH and CDR2 LQKENI. This CDR3 region has 12 residues. V shed 4 bases and J shed 5 bases, with 8 bases lying between them. TCR beta CDR3 sequences were amplified from RNA transcripts. HTBI primers drove first-round RT-PCR of the TCR CDR3. TCRdb passed the multiplex PCR reads through MiXCR, listing each CDR3 protein once. The table has a few hundred thousand distinct CDR3 sequences, around 15% seen once; the top ten hold less than 20%. When ophthalmopathy did not progress within 18 months, Graves' hyperthyroidism was considered stable. Specimen: blood. The TCR comes from a woman between 18 and 29 years old with Graves' hyperthyroidism. The chain combines TRBV18 with TRBJ1-2, with D perhaps matching TRBD1 (5 bases). The CDR3 nucleotides are TGTGCCAGCTCACTACAGGAGTATGGCTACACCTTC. Its protein product is CASSLQEYGYTF.